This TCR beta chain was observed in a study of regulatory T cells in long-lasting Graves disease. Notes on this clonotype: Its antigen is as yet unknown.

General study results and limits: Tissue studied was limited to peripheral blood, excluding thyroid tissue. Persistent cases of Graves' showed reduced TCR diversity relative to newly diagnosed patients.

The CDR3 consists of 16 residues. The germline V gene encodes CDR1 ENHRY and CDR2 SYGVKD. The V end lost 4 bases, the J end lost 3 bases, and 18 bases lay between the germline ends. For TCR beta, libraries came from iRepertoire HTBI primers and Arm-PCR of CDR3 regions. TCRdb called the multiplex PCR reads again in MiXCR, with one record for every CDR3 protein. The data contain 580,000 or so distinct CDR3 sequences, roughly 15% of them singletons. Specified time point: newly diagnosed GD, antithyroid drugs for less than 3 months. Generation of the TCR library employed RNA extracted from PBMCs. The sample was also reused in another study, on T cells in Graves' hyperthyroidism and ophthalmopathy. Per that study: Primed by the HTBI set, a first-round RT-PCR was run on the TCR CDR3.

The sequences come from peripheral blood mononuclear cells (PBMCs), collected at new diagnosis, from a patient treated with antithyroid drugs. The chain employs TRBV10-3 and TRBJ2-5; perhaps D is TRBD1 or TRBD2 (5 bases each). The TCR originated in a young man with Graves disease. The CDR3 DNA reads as TGTGCCATCAGTGGGGGCCGAGGGGAAGGGAAAGAGACCCAGTACTTC. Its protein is CAISGGRGEGKETQYF.